The clone carrying this TCR beta chain was counted ten times or more. TCRdb reanalysed the RACE reads using MiXCR and keeps one entry per CDR3 protein. The sample contains roughly 100,000 distinct CDR3 sequences, roughly a tenth of which appear only once. The V segment lost 1 base and the J segment 0 bases; nucleotides outside the gene matches: 4. This CDR3 contains 15 residues. Germline V gene lookup returns CDR1 SGDLS and CDR2 YYNGEE. The data stem from a study of human T cells and chemical hapten exposure. Study-level information: An area of 2 cm by 2 to 2.5 cm on upper inner arm skin received 2% DPC for sensitization.

The sample's time point: pre-sensitization, week 0. Specified treatment: therapeutic diphenylcyclopropenone sensitization with weekly scalp DPC. The sample was whole blood, taken in connection with sensitization to the hapten diphenylcyclopropenone (DPC). The clonotype was recovered from a woman aged 40 to 50 with alopecia areata. Some clones in this sample may be carry-over from other donors' samples. V is TRBV9 and J is TRBJ2-7; 7 bases fit TRBD1. Here the CDR3 DNA reads TGTGCCAGCAGCGTATCGACAGGGAACTCCTACGAGCAGTACTTC. Encoded protein: CASSVSTGNSYEQYF.